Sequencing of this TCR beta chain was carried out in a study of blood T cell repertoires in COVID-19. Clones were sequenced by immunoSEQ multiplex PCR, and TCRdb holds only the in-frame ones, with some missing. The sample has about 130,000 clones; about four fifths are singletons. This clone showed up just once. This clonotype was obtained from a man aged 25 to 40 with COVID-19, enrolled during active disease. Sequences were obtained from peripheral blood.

The CDR3 region is CASSLAGEHYEQYF. CDR3 nucleotides: TGTGCCAGCAGTTTGGCGGGAGAACACTACGAGCAGTACTTC. The chain recombines TRBV27 with TRBJ2-7; 7 bases are shared with TRBD2. The germline V gene has CDR1 MNHEY and CDR2 SMNVEV (reference sequence). The ends lost 3 bases at V and 3 bases at J; junction bases unmatched: 5. The CDR3 is 14 residues long.